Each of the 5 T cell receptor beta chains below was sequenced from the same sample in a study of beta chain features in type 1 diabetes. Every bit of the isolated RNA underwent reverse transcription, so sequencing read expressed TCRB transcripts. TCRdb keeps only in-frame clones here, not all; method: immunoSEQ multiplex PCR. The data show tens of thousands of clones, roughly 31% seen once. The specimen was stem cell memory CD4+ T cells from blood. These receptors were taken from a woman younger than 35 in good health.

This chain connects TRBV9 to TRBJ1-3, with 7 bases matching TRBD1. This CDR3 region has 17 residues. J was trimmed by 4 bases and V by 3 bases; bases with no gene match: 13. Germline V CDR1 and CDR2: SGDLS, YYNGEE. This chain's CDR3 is CASSARPFQGGGNTIYF. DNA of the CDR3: TGTGCCAGCAGCGCCCGTCCATTCCAGGGGGGAGGAAACACCATATATTTT.

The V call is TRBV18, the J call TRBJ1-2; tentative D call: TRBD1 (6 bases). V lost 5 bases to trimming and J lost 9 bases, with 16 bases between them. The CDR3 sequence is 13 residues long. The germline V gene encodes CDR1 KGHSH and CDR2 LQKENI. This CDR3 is CASSTGTLIRYTF. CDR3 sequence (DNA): TGTGCCAGCTCAACCGGGACACTAATCCGCTACACCTTC.

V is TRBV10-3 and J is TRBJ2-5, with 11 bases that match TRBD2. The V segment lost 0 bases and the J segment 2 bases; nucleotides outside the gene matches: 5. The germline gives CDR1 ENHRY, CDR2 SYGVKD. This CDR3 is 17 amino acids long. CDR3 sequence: CAISESGASGGQETQYF. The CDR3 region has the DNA TGTGCCATCAGTGAGTCTGGGGCTAGCGGGGGGCAAGAGACCCAGTACTTC.

The CDR3 DNA is TGTGCCAGCAGTCCAGGGTTCGACGGCTACACCTTC. Encoded protein: CASSPGFDGYTF. The chain joins TRBV14 to TRBJ1-2, with a weak D call TRBD1 (5 bases). The CDR3 extends over 12 amino acids. Trimming stripped 6 bases from V and 8 bases from J, with 13 bases between. Germline assignment: CDR1 SGHDN and CDR2 FVKESK.

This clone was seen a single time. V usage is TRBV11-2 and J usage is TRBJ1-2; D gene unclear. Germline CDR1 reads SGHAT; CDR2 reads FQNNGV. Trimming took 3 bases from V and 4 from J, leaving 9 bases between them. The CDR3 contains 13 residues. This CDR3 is CASSFGFLYGYTF. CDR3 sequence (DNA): TGTGCCAGCAGCTTCGGGTTCCTCTATGGCTACACCTTC.